This T cell receptor beta chain was identified during a study of post-analysis software for immune sequencing data. Study in general: Relapsing-remitting, secondary progressive and progressive-relapsing multiple sclerosis courses were included. General observations from the study: Relative to controls, patients with multiple sclerosis showed significantly lower normalized Chao1 diversity. Analysis by F measure revealed that same-batch samples clustered strongly together. TRBV5-6, TRBV5-1 and TRBV20-1 belonged to a set of roughly five TRBV segments that were more frequent in patients than controls.

TCR beta cDNA libraries had unique molecular identifiers. Hundreds of thousands of cDNA molecules were obtained from around 1 to 10 million T cells. Each CDR3 protein is one row after TCRdb ran MiXCR on the PCR reads. The sample has hundreds of thousands of distinct CDR3 sequences, less than 40% seen once. The length of the CDR3 is 15 residues. Germline V gene sequence: CDR1 LGHDT, CDR2 YNNKEL (reference sequence). With V trimmed by 3 bases and J by 1 base, 5 bases remained unmatched. In regard to this clonotype: The antigen is not known.

This clonotype was obtained from a girl aged 2 to 9 with multiple sclerosis. The rearrangement links TRBV3-1 to TRBJ2-7; 8 nucleotides match TRBD2. The sample consisted of blood. The CDR3 sequence: CASSHATSGSYEQYF. The CDR3 DNA sequence: TGTGCCAGCAGCCATGCTACTAGCGGTTCCTACGAGCAGTACTTC.